This TCR beta chain was retrieved from a study of a mutant IDH1 vaccine in newly diagnosed glioma. Study summary: The treated group averaged about 41 years old and was around 62% male, around 38% female. Antecedent treatment encompassed radiotherapy, temozolomide, or their combination; the majority received both.

Overall study results and limits: Vaccine-induced responses were seen in under 95% of patients, spanning several MHC alleles.

Worth noting for this clone: Antigen: not known.

From germline, CDR1 is MGHRA and CDR2 YSYEKL. With 1 base removed from V and 0 bases from J, the gap between germline ends came to 13 bases. CDR3 size: 17 residues. Stated time point: baseline, week 1 (first vaccination visit). Specified treatment: pre-vaccination baseline after standard-of-care therapy. New IDH1-mutant, ATRX-lost WHO grade 3 or 4 astrocytomas occurred in donors. The assay was immunoSEQ multiplex PCR, and TCRdb's table has in-frame clones only and misses some. The data contain tens of thousands of clones, under 90% of them singletons. The gene calls are TRBV4-1 and TRBJ1-3, with unresolved D. The sequencing here drew on PBMCs, taken from a glioma patient treated with radiotherapy, temozolomide or both. The source of this sequence is a woman aged 50 to 65 with glioma. CDR3 in DNA: TGCGCCAGCAGCCAAGGGGGAGACCTAAGCTCTGGAAACACCATATATTTT. Translated: CASSQGGDLSSGNTIYF.